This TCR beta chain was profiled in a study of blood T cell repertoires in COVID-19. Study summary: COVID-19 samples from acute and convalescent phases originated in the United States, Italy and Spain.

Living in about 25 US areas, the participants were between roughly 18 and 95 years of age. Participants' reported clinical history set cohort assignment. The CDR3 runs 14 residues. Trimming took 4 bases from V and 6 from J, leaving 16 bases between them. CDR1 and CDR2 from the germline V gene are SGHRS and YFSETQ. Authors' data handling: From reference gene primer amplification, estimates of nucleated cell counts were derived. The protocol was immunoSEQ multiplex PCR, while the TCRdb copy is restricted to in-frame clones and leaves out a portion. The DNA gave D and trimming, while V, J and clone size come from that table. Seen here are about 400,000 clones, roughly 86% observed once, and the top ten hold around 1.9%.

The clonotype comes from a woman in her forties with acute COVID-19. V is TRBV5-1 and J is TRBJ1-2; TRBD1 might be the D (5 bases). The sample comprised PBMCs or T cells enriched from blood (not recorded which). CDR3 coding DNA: TGCGCCAGCAGCCTGCGGGAGGGGAGGCATGGCTACACCTTC. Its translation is CASSLREGRHGYTF.